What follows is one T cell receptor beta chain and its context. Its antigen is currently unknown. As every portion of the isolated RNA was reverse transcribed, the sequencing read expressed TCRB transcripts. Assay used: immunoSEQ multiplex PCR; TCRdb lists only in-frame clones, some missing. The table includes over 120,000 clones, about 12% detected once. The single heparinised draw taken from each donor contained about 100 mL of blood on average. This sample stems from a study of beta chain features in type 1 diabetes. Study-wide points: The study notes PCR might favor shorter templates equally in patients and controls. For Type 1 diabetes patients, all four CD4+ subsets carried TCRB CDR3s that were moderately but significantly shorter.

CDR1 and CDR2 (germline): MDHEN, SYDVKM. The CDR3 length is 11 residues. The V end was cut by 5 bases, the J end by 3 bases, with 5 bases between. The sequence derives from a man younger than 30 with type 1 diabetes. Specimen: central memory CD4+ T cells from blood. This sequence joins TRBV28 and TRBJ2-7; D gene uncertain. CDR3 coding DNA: TGTGCCAGCAGTACTATCTACGAGCAGTACTTC. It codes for CASSTIYEQYF.